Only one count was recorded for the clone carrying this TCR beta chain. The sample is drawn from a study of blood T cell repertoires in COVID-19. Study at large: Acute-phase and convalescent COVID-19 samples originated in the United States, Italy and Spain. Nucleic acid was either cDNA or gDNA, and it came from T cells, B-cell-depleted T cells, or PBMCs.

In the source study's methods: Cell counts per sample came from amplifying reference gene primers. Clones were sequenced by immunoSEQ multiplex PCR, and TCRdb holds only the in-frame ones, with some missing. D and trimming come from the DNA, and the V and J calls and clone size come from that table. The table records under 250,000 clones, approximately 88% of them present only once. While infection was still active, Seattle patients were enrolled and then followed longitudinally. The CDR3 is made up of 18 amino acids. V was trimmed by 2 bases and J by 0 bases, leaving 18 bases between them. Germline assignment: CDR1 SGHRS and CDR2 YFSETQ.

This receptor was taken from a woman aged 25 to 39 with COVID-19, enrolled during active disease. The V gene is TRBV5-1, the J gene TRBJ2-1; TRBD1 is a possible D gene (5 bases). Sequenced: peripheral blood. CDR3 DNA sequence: TGCGCCAGCAGCTTCGCTCCCCGAGGACATCGCTCCTACAATGAGCAGTTCTTC. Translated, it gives CASSFAPRGHRSYNEQFF.